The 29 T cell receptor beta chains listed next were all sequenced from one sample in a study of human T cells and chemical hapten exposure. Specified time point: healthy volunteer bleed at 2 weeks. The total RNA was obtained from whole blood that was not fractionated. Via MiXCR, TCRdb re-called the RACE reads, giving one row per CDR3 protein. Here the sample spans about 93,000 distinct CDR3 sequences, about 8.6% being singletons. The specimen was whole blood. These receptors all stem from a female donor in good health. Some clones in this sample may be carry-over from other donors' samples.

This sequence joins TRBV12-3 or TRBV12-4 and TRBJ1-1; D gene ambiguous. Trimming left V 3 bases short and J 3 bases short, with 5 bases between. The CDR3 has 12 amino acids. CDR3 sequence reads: CASSLPYTEAFF. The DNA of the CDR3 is TGTGCCAGCAGTTTGCCCTACACTGAAGCTTTCTTT.

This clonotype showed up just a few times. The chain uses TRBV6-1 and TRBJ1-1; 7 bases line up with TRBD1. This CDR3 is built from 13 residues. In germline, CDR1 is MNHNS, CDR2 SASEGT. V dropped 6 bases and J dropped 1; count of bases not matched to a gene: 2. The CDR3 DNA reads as TGTGCCAGCAGCAGGGACAGGAACACTGAAGCTTTCTTT. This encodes CASSRDRNTEAFF.

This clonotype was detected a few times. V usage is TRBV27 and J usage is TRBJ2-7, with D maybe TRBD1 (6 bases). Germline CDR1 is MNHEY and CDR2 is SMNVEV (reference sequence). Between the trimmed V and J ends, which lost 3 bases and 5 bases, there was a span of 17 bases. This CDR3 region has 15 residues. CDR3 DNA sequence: TGTGCCAGCAGTTTGAATCGGCAGGGGCAAAACGAGCAGTACTTC. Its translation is CASSLNRQGQNEQYF.

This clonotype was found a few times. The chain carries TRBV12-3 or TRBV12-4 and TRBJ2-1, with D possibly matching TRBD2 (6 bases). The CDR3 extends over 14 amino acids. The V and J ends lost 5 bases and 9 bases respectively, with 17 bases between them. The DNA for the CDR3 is TGTGCCAGCAGTCCTTCGGGGGTTAGCAGTGAGCAGTTCTTC. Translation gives CASSPSGVSSEQFF.

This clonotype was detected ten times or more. CDR3 coding DNA: TGCAGTGCTAGTAGCCACCCGAACACTGAAGCTTTCTTT. The encoded protein is CSASSHPNTEAFF. The V gene is TRBV20-1, the J gene TRBJ1-1; D is uncertain. The ends were cut back, 3 bases at V and 1 base at J, with 9 bases in the middle. The CDR3 totals 13 residues. The germline gives CDR1 DFQATT, CDR2 SNEGSKA (reference sequence).

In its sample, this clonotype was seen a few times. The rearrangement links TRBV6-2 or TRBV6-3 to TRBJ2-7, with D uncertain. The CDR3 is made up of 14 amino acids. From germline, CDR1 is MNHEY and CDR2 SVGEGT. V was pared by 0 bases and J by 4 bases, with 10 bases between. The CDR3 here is CASSYSLVRYEQYF. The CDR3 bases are TGTGCCAGCAGTTACTCGCTAGTTCGGTACGAGCAGTACTTC.

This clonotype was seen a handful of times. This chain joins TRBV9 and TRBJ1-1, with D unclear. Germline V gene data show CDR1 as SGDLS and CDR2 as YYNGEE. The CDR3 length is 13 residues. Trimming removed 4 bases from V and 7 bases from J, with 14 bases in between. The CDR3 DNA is TGTGCCAGCAGCACTGGGAAGTGGAATGAAGCTTTCTTT. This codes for CASSTGKWNEAFF.

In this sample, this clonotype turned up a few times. Written as DNA, the CDR3 is TGTGCCAGCAGCTTATCAACAGGGAACTATGGCTACACCTTC. Encoded protein: CASSLSTGNYGYTF. The rearrangement links TRBV7-2 to TRBJ1-2, with TRBD1 as a possible D gene (6 bases). CDR1 and CDR2 from the germline V gene are SGHTA and FQGNSA. The length of the CDR3 is 14 residues. Between the trimmed V and J ends, which lost 2 bases and 2 bases, there was a span of 9 bases.

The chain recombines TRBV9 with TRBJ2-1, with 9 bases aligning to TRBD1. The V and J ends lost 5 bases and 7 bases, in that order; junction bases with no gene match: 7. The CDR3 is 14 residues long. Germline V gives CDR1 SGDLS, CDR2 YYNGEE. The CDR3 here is CASSPGTGLNEQFF. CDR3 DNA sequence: TGTGCCAGCAGTCCGGGGACAGGGCTGAATGAGCAGTTCTTC.

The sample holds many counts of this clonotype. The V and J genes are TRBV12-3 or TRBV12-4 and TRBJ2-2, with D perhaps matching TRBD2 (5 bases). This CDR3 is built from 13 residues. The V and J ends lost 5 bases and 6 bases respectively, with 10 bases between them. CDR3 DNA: TGTGCCAGCAGTCCCCTAGCCTCCGGGGAGCTGTTTTTT. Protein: CASSPLASGELFF.

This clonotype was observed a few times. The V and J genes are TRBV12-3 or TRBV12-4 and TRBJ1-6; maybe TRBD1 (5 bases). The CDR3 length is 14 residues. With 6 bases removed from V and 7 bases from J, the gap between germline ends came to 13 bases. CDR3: CASSLSGTNSPLHF. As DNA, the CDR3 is TGTGCCAGCAGCCTCTCGGGGACGAATTCACCCCTCCACTTT.

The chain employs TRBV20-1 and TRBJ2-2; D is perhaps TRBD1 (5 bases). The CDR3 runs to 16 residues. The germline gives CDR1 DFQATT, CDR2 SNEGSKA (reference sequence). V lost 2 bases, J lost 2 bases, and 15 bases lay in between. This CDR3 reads CSARSTGSRNTGELFF. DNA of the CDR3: TGCAGTGCTAGATCCACAGGCTCCAGAAACACCGGGGAGCTGTTTTTT.

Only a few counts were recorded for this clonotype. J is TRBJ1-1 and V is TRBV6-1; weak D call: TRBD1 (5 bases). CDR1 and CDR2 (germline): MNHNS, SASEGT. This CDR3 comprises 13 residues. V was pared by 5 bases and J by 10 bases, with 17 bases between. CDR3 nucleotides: TGTGCCAGCAGTCAGTGGGTGGGGGGAGGAGCTTTCTTT. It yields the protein CASSQWVGGGAFF.

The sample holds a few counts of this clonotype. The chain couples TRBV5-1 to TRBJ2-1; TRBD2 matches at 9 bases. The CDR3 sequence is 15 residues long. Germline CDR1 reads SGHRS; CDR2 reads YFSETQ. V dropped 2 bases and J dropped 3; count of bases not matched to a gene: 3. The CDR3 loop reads CASSFGTSSYNEQFF. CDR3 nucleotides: TGCGCCAGCAGCTTTGGGACTAGCAGCTACAATGAGCAGTTCTTC.

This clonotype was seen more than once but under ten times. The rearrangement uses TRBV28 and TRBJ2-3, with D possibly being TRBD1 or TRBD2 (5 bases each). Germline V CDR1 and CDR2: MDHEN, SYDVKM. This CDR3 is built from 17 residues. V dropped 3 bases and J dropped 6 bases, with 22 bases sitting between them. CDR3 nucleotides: TGTGCCAGCAGTTTCCAAGTATTCGGGACCTCGTTGGATACGCAGTATTTT. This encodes CASSFQVFGTSLDTQYF.

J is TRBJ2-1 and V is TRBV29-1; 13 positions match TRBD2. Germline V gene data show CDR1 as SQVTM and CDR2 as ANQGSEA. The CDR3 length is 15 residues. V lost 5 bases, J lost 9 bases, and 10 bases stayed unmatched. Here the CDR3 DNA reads TGCAGCGTTCCGGGACTAGCGGGAAGGGGGGGTGAGCAGTTCTTC. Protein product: CSVPGLAGRGGEQFF.

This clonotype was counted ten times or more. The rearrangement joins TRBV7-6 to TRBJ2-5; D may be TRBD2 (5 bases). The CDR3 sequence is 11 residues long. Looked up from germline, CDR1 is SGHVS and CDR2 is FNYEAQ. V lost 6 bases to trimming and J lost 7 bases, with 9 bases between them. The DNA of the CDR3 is TGTGCCAGCAGTGTAAGCGGGACCCAGTACTTC. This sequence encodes CASSVSGTQYF.

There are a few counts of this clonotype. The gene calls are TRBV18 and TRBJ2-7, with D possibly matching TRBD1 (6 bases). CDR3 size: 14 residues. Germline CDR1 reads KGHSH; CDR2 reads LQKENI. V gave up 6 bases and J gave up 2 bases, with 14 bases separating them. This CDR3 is CASSPTQGAYEQYF. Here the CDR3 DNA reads TGTGCCAGCTCCCCGACACAGGGCGCCTACGAGCAGTACTTC.

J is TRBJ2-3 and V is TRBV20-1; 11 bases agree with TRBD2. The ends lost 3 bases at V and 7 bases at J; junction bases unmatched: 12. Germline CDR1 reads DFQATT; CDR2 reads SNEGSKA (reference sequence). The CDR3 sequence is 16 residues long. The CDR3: CSARRELAGGVNTQYF. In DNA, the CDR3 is TGCAGTGCTAGGAGGGAGTTAGCGGGAGGGGTAAATACGCAGTATTTT.

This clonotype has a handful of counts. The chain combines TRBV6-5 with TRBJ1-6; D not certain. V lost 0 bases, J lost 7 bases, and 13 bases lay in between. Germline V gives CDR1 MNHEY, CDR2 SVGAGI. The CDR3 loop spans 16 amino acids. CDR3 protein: CASSYSIGVVNSPLHF. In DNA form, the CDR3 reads TGTGCCAGCAGTTACTCGATCGGGGTTGTCAATTCACCCCTCCACTTT.

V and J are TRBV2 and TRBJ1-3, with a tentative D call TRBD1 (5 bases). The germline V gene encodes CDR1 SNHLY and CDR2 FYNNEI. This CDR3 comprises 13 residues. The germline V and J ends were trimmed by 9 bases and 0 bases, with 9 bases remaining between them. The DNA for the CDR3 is TGTGCCAGTAAACAGGACTCTGGAAACACCATATATTTT. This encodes CASKQDSGNTIYF.

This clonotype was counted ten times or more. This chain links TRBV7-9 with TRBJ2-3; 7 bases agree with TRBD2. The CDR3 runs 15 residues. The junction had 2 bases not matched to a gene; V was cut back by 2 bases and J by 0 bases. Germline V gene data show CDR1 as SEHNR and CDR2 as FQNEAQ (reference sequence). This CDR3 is CASSLFSGSTDTQYF. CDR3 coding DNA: TGTGCCAGCAGCTTATTTAGCGGGAGCACAGATACGCAGTATTTT.

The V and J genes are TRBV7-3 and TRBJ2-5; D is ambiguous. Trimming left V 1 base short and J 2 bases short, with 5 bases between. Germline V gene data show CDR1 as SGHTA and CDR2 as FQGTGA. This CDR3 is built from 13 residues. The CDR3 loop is CASSLMGQETQYF. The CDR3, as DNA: TGTGCCAGCAGCTTAATGGGACAAGAGACCCAGTACTTC.

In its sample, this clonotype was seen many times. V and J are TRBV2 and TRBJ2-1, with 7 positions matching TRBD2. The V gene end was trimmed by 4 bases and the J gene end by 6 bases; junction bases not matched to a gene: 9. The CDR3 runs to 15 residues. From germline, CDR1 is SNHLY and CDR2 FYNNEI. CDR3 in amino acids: CASSGGLADLNEQFF. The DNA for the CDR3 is TGTGCCAGCAGTGGCGGGCTAGCGGATCTCAATGAGCAGTTCTTC.

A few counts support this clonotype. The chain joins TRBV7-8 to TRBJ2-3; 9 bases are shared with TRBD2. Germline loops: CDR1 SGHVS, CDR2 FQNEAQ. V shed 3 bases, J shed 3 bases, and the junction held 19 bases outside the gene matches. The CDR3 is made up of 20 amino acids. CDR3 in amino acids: CASSLAGLVAGVLGTDTQYF. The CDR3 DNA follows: TGTGCCAGCAGCTTGGCGGGGTTGGTAGCGGGAGTTCTCGGGACAGATACGCAGTATTTT.

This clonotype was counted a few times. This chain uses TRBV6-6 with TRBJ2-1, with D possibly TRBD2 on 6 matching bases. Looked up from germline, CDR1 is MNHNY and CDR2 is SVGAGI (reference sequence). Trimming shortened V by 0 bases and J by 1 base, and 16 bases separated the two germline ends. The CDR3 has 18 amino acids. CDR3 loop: CASSYSYLASLSYNEQFF. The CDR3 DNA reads TGTGCCAGCAGTTACTCGTATCTAGCGTCCCTTTCCTACAATGAGCAGTTCTTC.

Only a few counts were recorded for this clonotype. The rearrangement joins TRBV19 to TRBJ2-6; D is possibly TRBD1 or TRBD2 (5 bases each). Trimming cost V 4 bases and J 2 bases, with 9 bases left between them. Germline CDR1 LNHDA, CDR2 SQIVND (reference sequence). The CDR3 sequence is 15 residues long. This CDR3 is CASSTGRAGANVLTF. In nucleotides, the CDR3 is TGTGCCAGTAGTACGGGACGGGCTGGGGCCAACGTCCTGACTTTC. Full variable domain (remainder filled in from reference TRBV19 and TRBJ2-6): DGGITQSPKYLFRKEGQNVTLSCEQNLNHDAMYWYRQDPGQGLRLIYYSQIVNDFQKGDIAEGYSVSREKKESFPLTVTSAQKNPTAFYLCASSTGRAGANVLTFGAGSRLTVL.

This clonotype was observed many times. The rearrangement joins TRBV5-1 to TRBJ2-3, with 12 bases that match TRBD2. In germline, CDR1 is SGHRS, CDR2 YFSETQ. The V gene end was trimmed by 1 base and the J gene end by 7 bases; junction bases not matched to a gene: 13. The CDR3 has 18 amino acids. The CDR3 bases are TGCGCCAGCAGCTTGTGGTCGACCGGGACTAGCGGGTCCTATACGCAGTATTTT. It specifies CASSLWSTGTSGSYTQYF.

Here the CDR3 reads CASSFLNTGELFF. In nucleotides, the CDR3 is TGTGCCAGCAGTTTCCTGAACACCGGGGAGCTGTTTTTT. The chain employs TRBV28 and TRBJ2-2; no definite D call. CDR1 and CDR2 (germline): MDHEN, SYDVKM. Trimming removed 3 bases from V and 1 base from J, with 3 bases in between. The CDR3 runs 13 residues.